This T cell receptor (beta chain) was identified during a study of OX40 agonist ivuxolimab in advanced cancers. Germline CDR1 is LNHDA and CDR2 is SQIVND (reference sequence). V lost 8 bases to trimming and J lost 5 bases, with 16 bases between them. There are 13 residues in the CDR3. This table comes from immunoSEQ multiplex PCR, and its TCRdb copy is limited to in-frame clones, with some not included. The repertoire has about 150,000 clones, 93% of them found once; the top ten carry about 0.93%. This chain connects TRBV19 to TRBJ2-7; D is undetermined. The receptor was derived from an adult with an advanced solid tumor such as melanoma, head and neck, liver or kidney cancer. This sample comprised CD4+ or CD8+ T cells sorted from blood, obtained in a trial of the OX40 agonist ivuxolimab. Here the CDR3 reads CASHQNGRNEQYF. The CDR3 nucleotides are TGTGCCAGTCATCAAAATGGACGGAACGAGCAGTACTTC.